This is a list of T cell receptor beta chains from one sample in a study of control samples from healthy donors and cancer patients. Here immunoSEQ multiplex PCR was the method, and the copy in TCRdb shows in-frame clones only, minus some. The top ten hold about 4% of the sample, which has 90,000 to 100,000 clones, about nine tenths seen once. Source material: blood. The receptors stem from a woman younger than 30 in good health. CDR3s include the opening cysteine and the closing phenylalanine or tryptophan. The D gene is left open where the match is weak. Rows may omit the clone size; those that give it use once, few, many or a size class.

TGTGCCAGCAGCGCCGACAGGGGAAACACCATATATTTT CASSADRGNTIYF NA TRBJ1-3 TRBV5-6 NA
TGTGCCAGCAGCGTAGAATTGAGCTCACCCCTCCACTTT CASSVELSSPLHF NA TRBJ1-6 TRBV9 NA
TGTGCCACCAGTGACAGACTATACACAGATACGCAGTATTTT CATSDRLYTDTQYF NA TRBJ2-3 TRBV24-1 NA
TGTGCCAGCGGGGACAGGGAGTATGGCTACACCTTC CASGDREYGYTF TRBD1 TRBJ1-2 TRBV6-5 NA
TGTGCCAGCAGCTTGGGCACCTCTGGAAACACCATATATTTT CASSLGTSGNTIYF NA TRBJ1-3 TRBV7-3 NA
TGCAGCGTTGTCAGGGGTCAAGAGACCCAGTACTTC CSVVRGQETQYF NA TRBJ2-5 TRBV29-1 NA
TGTGCCAGCAGTCCCCGGACTAGCGGGATCTACGAGCAGTACTTC CASSPRTSGIYEQYF TRBD2 TRBJ2-7 TRBV6-5 NA
TGTGCCAGCAGTTTCCCTGGACTGCCCTACAATGAGCAGTTCTTC CASSFPGLPYNEQFF NA TRBJ2-1 TRBV27 NA
TGTGCCAGCAGCCCGGGACTAGAGACAACTCAAGAGACCCAGTACTTC CASSPGLETTQETQYF TRBD2 TRBJ2-5 TRBV3-1/TRBV3-2 NA
TGTGCCAGCAGCCTCCCAAGAGGGCAGAAAAACACCGGGGAGCTGTTTTTT CASSLPRGQKNTGELFF NA TRBJ2-2 TRBV5-4 NA
TGTGCCAGTAGCGATAGCGGGGCCCATACGCAGTATTTT CASSDSGAHTQYF TRBD2 TRBJ2-3 TRBV19 once
TGTGCCAGCAGCCAAGAAACTGGGTACGGTAATGAAAAACTGTTTTTT CASSQETGYGNEKLFF NA TRBJ1-4 TRBV3-1/TRBV3-2 NA
TGCGCCAGCAGCTTACAGGGCATGAACACTGAAGCTTTCTTT CASSLQGMNTEAFF NA TRBJ1-1 TRBV5-1 NA
TGTGCCAGCAGCCAGCCGACAGGGAGGGGCACTGAAGCTTTCTTT CASSQPTGRGTEAFF TRBD1 TRBJ1-1 TRBV3-1/TRBV3-2 NA
TGTGCCAGCAGTGAAGGGGGCAGGGTAGGCTACACCTTC CASSEGGRVGYTF NA TRBJ1-2 TRBV6-1 NA
TGTGCCAGCAGTCGACAGGGATCGGGGGTCGATGAGCAGTTCTTC CASSRQGSGVDEQFF NA TRBJ2-1 TRBV6-5 NA
TGTGCCAGTAGTATAATCGGGGCGGGAGGCACCGGGGAGCTGTTTTTT CASSIIGAGGTGELFF TRBD2 TRBJ2-2 TRBV19 NA
TGTGCCAGCAGCTTTCGGGCAGGGGGCCCCTATGGCTACACCTTC CASSFRAGGPYGYTF TRBD1 TRBJ1-2 TRBV7-9 NA
TGCGCCAGCAGCTTGGGGACCGTAACTCGGGACGAGCAGTACTTC CASSLGTVTRDEQYF NA TRBJ2-7 TRBV5-1 once
TGTGCCAGCAGAGCGGACAGAAACACCGGGGAGCTGTTTTTT CASRADRNTGELFF NA TRBJ2-2 TRBV2 NA
TGTGCCAGTACCAGGGACGCTAACTATGGCTACACCTTC CASTRDANYGYTF NA TRBJ1-2 TRBV19 NA
TGCGCCAGCAGCTTGACTCACGGGACAGGGAGTGAAAAACTGTTTTTT CASSLTHGTGSEKLFF TRBD1 TRBJ1-4 TRBV5-1 NA
TGTGCCGGCAGCTTGGGAGTTGATGAAGCTTTCTTT CAGSLGVDEAFF NA TRBJ1-1 TRBV5-6 NA
TGTGCCAGCAGCGTAACAGCCTCTGGGGCCAACGTCCTGACTTTC CASSVTASGANVLTF NA TRBJ2-6 TRBV9 NA
TGCGCCAGCAGCAGGCGGACAGGCGATAATGAAAAACTGTTTTTT CASSRRTGDNEKLFF TRBD1 TRBJ1-4 TRBV5-1 NA
TGTGCCAGCAGTCGTAGACAGGGAAGTTCCGGGGAGCTGTTTTTT CASSRRQGSSGELFF TRBD1 TRBJ2-2 TRBV27 once
TGCGCCAGCAGCCAAGGGGGTTCTAATTCACCCCTCCACTTT CASSQGGSNSPLHF NA TRBJ1-6 TRBV4-1 NA
TGTGCCAGCAACTTACGGGATCAGCCCCAGCATTTT CASNLRDQPQHF NA TRBJ1-5 TRBV2 NA
TGTGCCAGCAGTGCCTTGGGAGAAGCTTTCTTT CASSALGEAFF NA TRBJ1-1 TRBV2 NA
TGCGCCACGGCCCCCGGCACAACCTACGAGCAGTACTTC CATAPGTTYEQYF NA TRBJ2-7 TRBV10-2 NA
TGTGCCAGCAGCCAAGTGCAGCGGGGGAGGAACAATGAGCAGTTCTTC CASSQVQRGRNNEQFF TRBD2 TRBJ2-1 TRBV14 NA
TGTGCCAGCAGTTACCTTCGGACAGGATTAGAAAAACTGTTTTTT CASSYLRTGLEKLFF TRBD1 TRBJ1-4 TRBV28 NA
TGTGCCAGCAGTGATCCACACGCGAGGGCAGGGGAGCAGTACTTC CASSDPHARAGEQYF NA TRBJ2-7 TRBV2 NA
TGTGCCAGCACTCAAGACGGATTCCCGAATTCACCCCTCCACTTT CASTQDGFPNSPLHF NA TRBJ1-6 TRBV6-5 NA
TGTGCCAGCAGCTCAGGACGTGTAGGGACTGAAGCTTTCTTT CASSSGRVGTEAFF NA TRBJ1-1 TRBV9 NA
TGTGCCAGCAGCTGGCGGACAGGGGGCCATTCACCCCTCCACTTT CASSWRTGGHSPLHF TRBD1 TRBJ1-6 TRBV5-6 NA
TGTGCCAGCAGTCCATTATCATTCAGGTATAGCAATCAGCCCCAGCATTTT CASSPLSFRYSNQPQHF NA TRBJ1-5 TRBV28 few
TGCGCCAGCGGACTCCACCCCAACTTC CASGLHPNF NA TRBJ2-7 TRBV10-1 NA
TGTGCCAGCACCCAAGAGGGGAATTCACCCCTCCACTTT CASTQEGNSPLHF NA TRBJ1-6 TRBV6-5 once
TGTGCCAGCAGTTACGGGGGATTTGGCTACACCTTC CASSYGGFGYTF NA TRBJ1-2 TRBV6-2/TRBV6-3 few
TGTGCCAGCTCACCCGGGACTAGCGGGGGTAGCACAGATACGCAGTATTTT CASSPGTSGGSTDTQYF TRBD2 TRBJ2-3 TRBV18 NA
TGTGCCAGCAGCGCAACAGGGGTAACTAATGAAAAACTGTTTTTT CASSATGVTNEKLFF TRBD1 TRBJ1-4 TRBV9 NA
TGTGCCAGCAGCTTAGTCGGGACAGGGGGCTCCGGGGAGCTGTTTTTT CASSLVGTGGSGELFF TRBD1 TRBJ2-2 TRBV11-2 NA
TGTGCCAGCTCACCAACCAGGGATGAAGAGACCCAGTACTTC CASSPTRDEETQYF NA TRBJ2-5 TRBV18 NA
TGTGCCAGCAGTCTAACCGGGACAGGGGGCCGACGGCCCCAGCATTTT CASSLTGTGGRRPQHF TRBD1 TRBJ1-5 TRBV27 NA
TGTGCCAGCAGCCGACGGAGACGAGATGAAAAACTGTTTTTT CASSRRRRDEKLFF NA TRBJ1-4 TRBV11-2 once
TGTGCCAGCAGTTACTCGAACAGCCTGTCGTTGGCTTTCTTT CASSYSNSLSLAFF NA TRBJ1-1 TRBV6-5 NA
TGCGCCAGCAGCTTACCAGGGCCTGACGAGCAGTACTTC CASSLPGPDEQYF NA TRBJ2-7 TRBV5-1 once
TGTGCCAGCAGGCATATGAACACTGAAGCTTTCTTT CASRHMNTEAFF NA TRBJ1-1 TRBV12-3/TRBV12-4 NA
TGCGCCAGCAGCCAAGAGGGGGCCAGCTCCTACGAGCAGTACTTC CASSQEGASSYEQYF NA TRBJ2-7 TRBV4-1 NA